These T cell receptor beta chains were read from a single sample in a study of blood T cell repertoires in COVID-19. Produced via immunoSEQ multiplex PCR; TCRdb's table is partial and in-frame only. The sample has 150,000 to 200,000 clones; almost 90% are singletons. Sequencing input: peripheral blood. These receptors were taken from a man aged 45-65 years with acute or convalescent COVID-19. Each CDR3 is given with its conserved first and last residue.

j_call v_call cdr3_length cdr3_aa
TRBJ2-7 TRBV5-1 14 CASTTGERTGEQYF
TRBJ2-3 TRBV13 15 CASSLGSAGTDTQYF
TRBJ1-6 TRBV27 13 CASRGQGYSPLHF
TRBJ2-7 TRBV5-1 16 CASSLGLLAGAYEQYF
TRBJ2-7 TRBV6-5 15 CASSYRLAGSYEQYF
TRBJ2-7 TRBV7-2 11 CASSLRYEQYF
TRBJ2-3 TRBV19 16 CASSIGASGGTDTQYF
TRBJ1-2 TRBV7-2 15 CASSKNRGLLYGYTF
TRBJ2-3 TRBV28 15 CASSSQGAPTDTQYF
TRBJ2-3 TRBV15 15 CATSRGLASTDTQYF
TRBJ2-7 TRBV28 14 CASRRQGFSYEQYF
TRBJ1-1 TRBV10-3 14 CAINDRGMNTEAFF
TRBJ2-7 TRBV6-5 12 CASSSGFLEQYF
TRBJ2-1 TRBV5-1 17 CASSLAGDYHSYNEQFF
TRBJ2-1 TRBV10-3 14 CAISFSDIYNEQFF
TRBJ2-1 TRBV18 16 CASSQIAGGNYNEQFF
TRBJ2-7 TRBV28 13 CASSPTGVYEQYF
TRBJ2-1 TRBV5-6 15 CASILGTGGYNEQFF
TRBJ1-1 TRBV5-1 14 CASSFSPTNTEAFF
TRBJ1-1 TRBV6-5 13 CASSGQGDTEAFF
TRBJ2-4 TRBV6-5 15 CASSYSDRSKNIQYF
TRBJ2-2 TRBV14 15 CASSSQGLMTGELFF
TRBJ2-5 TRBV11-2 13 CASSFNFAETQYF
TRBJ2-2 TRBV6-5 15 CASRVAGGRSGELFF
TRBJ2-1 TRBV6-5 14 CASSYSPGRDEQFF
TRBJ2-2 TRBV27 17 CASSTTGTGRNTGELFF
TRBJ2-7 TRBV10-2 14 CASSPDRVSYEQYF
TRBJ1-3 TRBV5-1 13 CASSEGTSNTIYF
TRBJ2-7 TRBV28 14 CASSFASRSYEQYF
TRBJ2-2 TRBV5-1 14 CASSSTDLTGELFF
TRBJ2-1 TRBV9 17 CASSTRVTSGSYNEQFF
TRBJ2-1 TRBV19 14 CASSIISGAIEQFF
TRBJ1-4 TRBV19 15 CASSIRDSIYEKLFF
TRBJ2-4 TRBV3-1/TRBV3-2 13 CASSHRAANIQYF
TRBJ1-2 TRBV5-1 14 CASSVKAGIYGYTF
TRBJ1-2 TRBV7-2 15 CASSFRDRPLAGYTF
TRBJ2-3 TRBV11-3 19 CASSLRGLAGGHVSDTQYF
TRBJ2-5 TRBV5-1 13 CASRGHPQETQYF
TRBJ2-1 TRBV12-5 12 CASGWGGPEQFF
TRBJ2-1 TRBV5-4 14 CASSLALAHNEQFF
TRBJ1-5 TRBV2 13 CASSEGRYQPQHF
TRBJ2-7 TRBV27 12 CASSLASDRRYF
TRBJ2-2 TRBV19 18 CASSTSDRGRSVTGELFF
TRBJ1-6 TRBV27 16 CASSPFKSSYNSPLHF
TRBJ2-7 TRBV10-3 17 CAISESTTSGGPYEQYF
TRBJ1-1 TRBV6-5 12 CASQGQNTEAFF
TRBJ2-5 TRBV9 14 CASSVHSGKETQYF
TRBJ2-3 TRBV13 14 CASSTGQVGDTQYF
TRBJ2-3 TRBV6-5 16 CASSYPGQGARDTQYF
TRBJ1-4 TRBV15 16 CATSRDFIGRDEKLFF
TRBJ2-3 TRBV3-1/TRBV3-2 12 CASSHRGDTQYF
TRBJ2-3 TRBV3-1/TRBV3-2 17 CASSLQGSGGATDTQYF
TRBJ1-5 TRBV5-3 16 CARSLVVTGGYQPQHF
TRBJ2-5 TRBV19 14 CASSPDRGRKTQYF
TRBJ2-2 TRBV9 16 CASSVAGTGGSGELFF
TRBJ2-7 TRBV5-1 14 CASSFRDTAYEQYF
TRBJ1-1 TRBV7-2 14 CASSFLQGTTEAFF
TRBJ2-2 TRBV24-1 12 CATAERTGELFF
TRBJ2-7 TRBV27 13 CASGQDLPYEQYF
TRBJ2-1 TRBV28 15 CASSYGSDRGYEQFF